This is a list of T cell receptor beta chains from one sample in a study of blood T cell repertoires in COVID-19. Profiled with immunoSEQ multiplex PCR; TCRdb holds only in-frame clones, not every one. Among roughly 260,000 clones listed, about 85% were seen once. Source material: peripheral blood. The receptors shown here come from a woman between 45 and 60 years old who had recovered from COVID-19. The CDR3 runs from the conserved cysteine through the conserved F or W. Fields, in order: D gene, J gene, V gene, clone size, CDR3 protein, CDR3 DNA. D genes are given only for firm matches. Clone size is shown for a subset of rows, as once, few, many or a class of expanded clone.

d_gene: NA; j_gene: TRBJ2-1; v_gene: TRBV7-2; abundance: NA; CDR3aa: CASSSGRAAYNEQFF; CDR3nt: TGTGCCAGCAGCTCAGGCAGGGCCGCCTACAATGAGCAGTTCTTC
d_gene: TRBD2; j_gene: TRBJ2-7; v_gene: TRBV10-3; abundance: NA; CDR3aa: CAISGGAYEQYF; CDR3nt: TGTGCCATTTCGGGGGGGGCCTACGAGCAGTACTTC
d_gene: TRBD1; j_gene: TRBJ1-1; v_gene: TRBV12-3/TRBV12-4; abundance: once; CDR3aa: CASSLTGKYEAFF; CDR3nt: TGTGCCAGCAGTTTGACAGGGAAGTATGAAGCTTTCTTT
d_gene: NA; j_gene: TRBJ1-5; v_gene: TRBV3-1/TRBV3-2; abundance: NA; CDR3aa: CASSQGVRGINQPQHF; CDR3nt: TGTGCCAGCAGCCAAGGTGTAAGGGGGATCAATCAGCCCCAGCATTTT
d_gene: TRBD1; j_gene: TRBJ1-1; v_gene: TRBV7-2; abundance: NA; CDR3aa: CASSYRTGVNTEAFF; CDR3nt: TGTGCCAGCAGCTATAGGACAGGGGTGAACACTGAAGCTTTCTTT
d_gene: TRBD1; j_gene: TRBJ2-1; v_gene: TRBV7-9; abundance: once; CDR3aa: CASSKTGANDEQFF; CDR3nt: TGTGCCAGCAGCAAAACAGGGGCAAACGATGAGCAGTTCTTC
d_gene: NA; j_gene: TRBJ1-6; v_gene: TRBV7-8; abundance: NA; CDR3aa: CASSPGSRERAPLHF; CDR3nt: TGTGCCAGCAGCCCGGGCAGCAGGGAAAGGGCACCCCTCCACTTT
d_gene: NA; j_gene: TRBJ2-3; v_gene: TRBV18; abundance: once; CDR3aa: CASSPPATDTQYF; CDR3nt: TGTGCCAGCTCACCACCAGCCACAGATACGCAGTATTTT
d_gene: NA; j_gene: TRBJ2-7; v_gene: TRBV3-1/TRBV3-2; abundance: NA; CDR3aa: CASSHAFGGSLYEQYF; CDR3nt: TGTGCCAGCAGCCACGCCTTTGGGGGCTCCCTCTACGAGCAGTACTTC
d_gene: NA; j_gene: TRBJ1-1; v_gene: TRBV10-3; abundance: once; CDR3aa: CAISEGQQAFF; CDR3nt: TGTGCCATCAGTGAGGGGCAGCAAGCTTTCTTT
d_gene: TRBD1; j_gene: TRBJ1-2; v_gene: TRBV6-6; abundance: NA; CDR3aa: CASSYNQGGKEGTF; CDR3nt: TGTGCCAGCAGTTACAACCAGGGGGGTAAGGAAGGCACCTTC
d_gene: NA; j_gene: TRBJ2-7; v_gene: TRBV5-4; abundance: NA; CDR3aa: CASSLFDTSYEQYF; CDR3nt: TGTGCCAGCAGCTTGTTTGACACCTCCTACGAGCAGTACTTC
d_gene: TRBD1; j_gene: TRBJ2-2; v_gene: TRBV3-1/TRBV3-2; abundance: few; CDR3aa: CASSRGQGGVGELFF; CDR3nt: TGTGCCAGCAGCCGGGGACAGGGGGGCGTCGGGGAGCTGTTTTTT
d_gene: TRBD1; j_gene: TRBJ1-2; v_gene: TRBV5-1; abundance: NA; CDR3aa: CASSLVQGADGYTF; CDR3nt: TGCGCCAGCAGCTTGGTCCAGGGGGCCGATGGCTACACCTTC
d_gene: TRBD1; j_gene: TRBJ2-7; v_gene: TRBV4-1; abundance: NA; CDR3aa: CASSQAVQGAWEQYF; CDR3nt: TGCGCCAGCAGCCAAGCTGTACAGGGGGCTTGGGAGCAGTACTTC
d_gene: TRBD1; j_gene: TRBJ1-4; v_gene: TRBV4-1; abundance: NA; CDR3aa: CASKDRGLEKLFF; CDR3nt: TGCGCCAGCAAGGACAGGGGGCTTGAAAAACTGTTTTTT
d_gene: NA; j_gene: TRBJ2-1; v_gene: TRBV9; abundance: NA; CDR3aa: CASSPPLSSYNEQFF; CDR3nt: TGTGCCAGCAGCCCTCCCCTCTCTTCCTACAATGAGCAGTTCTTC
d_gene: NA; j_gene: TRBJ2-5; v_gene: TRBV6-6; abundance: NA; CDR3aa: CASSYSEETQYF; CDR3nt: TGTGCCAGCAGTTACTCCGAGGAGACCCAGTACTTC
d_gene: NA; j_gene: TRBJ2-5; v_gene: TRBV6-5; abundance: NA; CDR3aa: CASSSPGNKETQYF; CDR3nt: TGTGCCAGCAGCTCCCCGGGAAATAAAGAGACCCAGTACTTC
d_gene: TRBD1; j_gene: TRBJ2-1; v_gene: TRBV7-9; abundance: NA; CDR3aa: CASSFTSGQGNNEQFF; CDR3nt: TGTGCCAGCAGCTTTACCTCAGGACAGGGGAACAATGAGCAGTTCTTC
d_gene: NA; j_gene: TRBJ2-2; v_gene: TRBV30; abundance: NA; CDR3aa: CAWSVRDTGELFF; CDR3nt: TGTGCCTGGAGTGTCAGGGACACCGGGGAGCTGTTTTTT
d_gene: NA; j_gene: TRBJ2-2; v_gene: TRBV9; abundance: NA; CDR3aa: CASSALSRWRDANTGELFF; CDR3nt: TGTGCCAGCAGCGCCCTGTCTCGCTGGCGGGACGCGAACACCGGGGAGCTGTTTTTT
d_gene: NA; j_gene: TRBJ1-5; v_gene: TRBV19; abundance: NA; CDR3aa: CASSIGGGWGQPQHF; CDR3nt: TGTGCCAGTAGTATAGGGGGCGGTTGGGGTCAGCCCCAGCATTTT
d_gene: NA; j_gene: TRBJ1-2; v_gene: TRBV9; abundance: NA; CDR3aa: CASSVTRDSVNGYTF; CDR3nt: TGTGCCAGCAGCGTGACCAGGGATTCGGTGAACGGCTACACCTTC
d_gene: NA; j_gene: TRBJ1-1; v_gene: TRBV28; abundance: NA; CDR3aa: CATSFLRRNTEAFF; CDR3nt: TGTGCCACCTCTTTCCTAAGAAGGAACACTGAAGCTTTCTTT
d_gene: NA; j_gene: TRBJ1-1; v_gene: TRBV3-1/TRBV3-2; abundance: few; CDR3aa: CASSHQGLNTEAFF; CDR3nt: TGTGCCAGCAGCCACCAGGGTTTGAACACTGAAGCTTTCTTT
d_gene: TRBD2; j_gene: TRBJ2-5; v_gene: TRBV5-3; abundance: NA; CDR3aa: CARSLQPSGQETQYF; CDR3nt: TGTGCCAGAAGCTTGCAGCCTAGCGGACAAGAGACCCAGTACTTC
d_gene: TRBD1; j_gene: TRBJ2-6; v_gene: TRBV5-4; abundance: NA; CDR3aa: CASSLVDRGLSGANVLTF; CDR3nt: TGTGCCAGCAGCTTGGTGGACAGGGGCCTATCTGGGGCCAACGTCCTGACTTTC
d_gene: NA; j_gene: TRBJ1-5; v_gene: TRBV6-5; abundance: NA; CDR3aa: CASSRAGGRDQPQHF; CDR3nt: TGTGCCAGCAGCCGCGCCGGGGGAAGGGATCAGCCCCAGCATTTT
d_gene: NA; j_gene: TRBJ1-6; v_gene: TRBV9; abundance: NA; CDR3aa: CASSVGSGNSPLHF; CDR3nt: TGTGCCAGCAGCGTAGGGTCAGGGAATTCACCCCTCCACTTT
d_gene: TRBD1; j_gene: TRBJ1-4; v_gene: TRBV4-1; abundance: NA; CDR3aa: CASSVPGGPNEKLFF; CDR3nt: TGCGCCAGCAGCGTACCAGGGGGCCCTAATGAAAAACTGTTTTTT
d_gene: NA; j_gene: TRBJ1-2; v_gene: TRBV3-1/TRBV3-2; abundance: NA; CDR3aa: CASSQDPGSADGYTF; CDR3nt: TGTGCCAGCAGCCAAGATCCAGGTTCGGCCGATGGCTACACCTTC
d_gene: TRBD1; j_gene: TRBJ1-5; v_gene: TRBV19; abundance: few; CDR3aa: CASTPRGQGVGRSNQPQHF; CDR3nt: TGTGCCAGTACCCCCAGAGGACAGGGGGTGGGTAGGAGCAATCAGCCCCAGCATTTT
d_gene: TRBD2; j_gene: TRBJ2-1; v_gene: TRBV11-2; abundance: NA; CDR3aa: CASSQFLAGGPGEQFF; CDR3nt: TGTGCCAGCAGCCAATTTCTAGCGGGAGGGCCGGGTGAGCAGTTCTTC
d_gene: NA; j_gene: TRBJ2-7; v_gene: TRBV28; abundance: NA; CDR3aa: CASSLAKPAEQYF; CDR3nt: TGTGCCAGCAGTTTAGCCAAGCCCGCCGAGCAGTACTTC
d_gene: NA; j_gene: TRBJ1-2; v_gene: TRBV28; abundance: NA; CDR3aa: CAITAKTYGYTF; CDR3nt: TGTGCCATCACAGCCAAAACATATGGCTACACCTTC
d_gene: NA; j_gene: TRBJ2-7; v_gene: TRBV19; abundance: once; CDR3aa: CASSMGRGYEQYF; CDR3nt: TGTGCCAGTAGTATGGGGAGAGGATACGAGCAGTACTTC
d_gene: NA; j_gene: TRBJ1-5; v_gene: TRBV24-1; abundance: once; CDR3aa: CATSDGGRYSNQPQHF; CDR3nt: TGTGCCACCAGTGATGGAGGGCGATATAGCAATCAGCCCCAGCATTTT
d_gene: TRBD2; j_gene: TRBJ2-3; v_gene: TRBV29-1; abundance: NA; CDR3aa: CSVERGASLDTQYF; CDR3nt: TGCAGCGTTGAGCGGGGGGCCTCTTTGGATACGCAGTATTTT
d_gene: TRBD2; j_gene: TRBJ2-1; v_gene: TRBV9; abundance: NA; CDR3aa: CASSVLAGGGDEQFF; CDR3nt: TGTGCCAGCAGCGTATTAGCGGGGGGTGGGGATGAGCAGTTCTTC
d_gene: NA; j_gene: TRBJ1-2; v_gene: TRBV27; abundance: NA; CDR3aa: CASSLDRLGFNTF; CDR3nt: TGTGCCAGCAGTTTAGACCGCCTCGGGTTTAACACCTTC
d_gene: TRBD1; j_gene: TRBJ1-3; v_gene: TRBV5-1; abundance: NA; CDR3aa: CASSYGQGSGNTIYF; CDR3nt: TGCGCCAGCAGCTACGGACAGGGCTCTGGAAACACCATATATTTT
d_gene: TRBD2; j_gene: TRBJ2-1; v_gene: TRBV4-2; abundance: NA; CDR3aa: CASSQDPSGSHEQFF; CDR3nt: TGTGCCAGCAGCCAAGACCCTAGCGGGAGCCATGAGCAGTTCTTC
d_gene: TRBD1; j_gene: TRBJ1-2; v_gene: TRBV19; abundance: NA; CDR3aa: CASSILSGTGLYGYTF; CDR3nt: TGTGCCAGTAGTATCCTCTCTGGGACAGGGCTGTATGGCTACACCTTC
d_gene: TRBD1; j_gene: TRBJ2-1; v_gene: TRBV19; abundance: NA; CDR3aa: CASQPGQGAYNEQFF; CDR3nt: TGTGCCAGTCAGCCGGGACAGGGGGCCTACAATGAGCAGTTCTTC
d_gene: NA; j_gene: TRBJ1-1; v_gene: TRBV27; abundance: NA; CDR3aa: CASSLSRNTEAFF; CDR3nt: TGTGCCAGCAGTTTGTCCAGGAACACTGAAGCTTTCTTT
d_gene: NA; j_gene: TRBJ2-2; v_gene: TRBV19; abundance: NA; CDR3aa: CASSLLPGGELFF; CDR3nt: TGTGCCAGTAGTCTCCTCCCCGGCGGGGAGCTGTTTTTT
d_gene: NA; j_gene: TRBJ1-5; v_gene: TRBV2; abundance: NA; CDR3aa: CASSANRGDNQPQHF; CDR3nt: TGTGCCAGCAGTGCAAACCGGGGGGACAATCAGCCCCAGCATTTT
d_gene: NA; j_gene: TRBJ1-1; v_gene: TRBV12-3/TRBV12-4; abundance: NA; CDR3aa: CASSYQGVEAFF; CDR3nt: TGTGCCAGCAGTTATCAGGGCGTTGAAGCTTTCTTT
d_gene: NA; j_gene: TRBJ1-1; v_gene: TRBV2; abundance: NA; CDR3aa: CASKAANTEAFF; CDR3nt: TGTGCCAGCAAGGCGGCGAACACTGAAGCTTTCTTT
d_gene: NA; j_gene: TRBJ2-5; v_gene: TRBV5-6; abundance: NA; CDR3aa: CASSRTSLETQYF; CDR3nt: TGTGCCAGCAGCCGCACTAGCTTGGAGACCCAGTACTTC
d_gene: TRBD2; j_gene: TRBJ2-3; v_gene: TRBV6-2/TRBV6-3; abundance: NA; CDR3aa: CASTPRLAGADTQYF; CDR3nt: TGTGCCAGCACCCCCCGGCTAGCGGGAGCAGATACGCAGTATTTT
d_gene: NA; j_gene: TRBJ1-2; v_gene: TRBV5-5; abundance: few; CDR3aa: CASSLVPSGTPNYGYTF; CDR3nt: TGTGCCAGCAGCTTGGTTCCCTCAGGTACCCCTAACTATGGCTACACCTTC
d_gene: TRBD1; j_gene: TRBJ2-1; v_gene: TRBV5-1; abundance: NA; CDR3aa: CASSRGQGGYNEQFF; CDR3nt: TGCGCCAGCAGCAGGGGACAGGGGGGATACAATGAGCAGTTCTTC
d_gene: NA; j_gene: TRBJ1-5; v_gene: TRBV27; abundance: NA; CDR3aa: CASSLLGDKQPQHF; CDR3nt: TGTGCCAGCAGTTTACTTGGAGATAAGCAGCCCCAGCATTTT